The 20 T cell receptor beta chains in this list originate from one sample, sequenced in a study of response to subunit inactivated influenza vaccine. From the RT-PCR reads, TCRdb called clonotypes with MiXCR, one entry per CDR3 protein. This sample has more than 600,000 distinct CDR3 sequences; 15% to 20% occur once, and the top ten carry 9.5% to 13%. The sequencing here drew on PBMCs from blood, taken more than 4 days after vaccination. These receptor sequences come from a man in his fifties who received an inactivated influenza vaccine.

This clonotype was picked up a small number of times. The gene calls are TRBV25-1 and TRBJ2-7; D is undetermined. The CDR3 has 15 residues. CDR1 MGHDK and CDR2 SYGVNS come from the germline V gene. V was cut by 2 bases and J by 2 bases, with 13 bases left in between. The CDR3 DNA reads TGTGCCAGCAGTGAAGTAGGTGGACCTACCTACGAGCAGTACTTC. Amino acids: CASSEVGGPTYEQYF.

This clonotype was seen only a few times. The chain links TRBV29-1 to TRBJ2-6, with TRBD1 as a possible D gene (6 bases). CDR3 size: 13 residues. V lost 6 bases to trimming and J lost 2 bases, with 8 bases between them. Germline loops: CDR1 SQVTM, CDR2 ANQGSEA. The CDR3 DNA is TGCAGCGTCAGGGGAACTGGGGCCAACGTCCTGACTTTC. Amino acids: CSVRGTGANVLTF.

The chain uses TRBV6-2 or TRBV6-3 and TRBJ2-5; 9 bases fit TRBD1. The CDR3 has 15 amino acids. J gave up 5 bases and V 2 bases, and 6 bases lay outside the gene matches. CDR1 and CDR2 from the germline V gene are MNHEY and SVGEGT. The CDR3 loop is CASSYAGTGMETQYF. The CDR3 bases are TGTGCCAGCAGTTACGCCGGGACAGGGATGGAGACCCAGTACTTC.

The gene calls are TRBV7-2 and TRBJ2-4; D call uncertain. CDR3 size: 12 residues. Trimming took 5 bases from V and 15 from J, leaving 17 bases between them. CDR1 and CDR2 (germline): SGHTA, FQGNSA. CDR3 DNA: TGTGCCAGCAGCCCCTCGGGCTCTTCTAGGTACTTC. Encoded protein: CASSPSGSSRYF. Full variable domain (rest looked up from reference TRBV7-2 and TRBJ2-4): GAGVSQSPSNKVTEKGKDVELRCDPISGHTALYWYRQSLGQGLEFLIYFQGNSAPDKSGLPSDRFSAERTGGSVSTLTIQRTQQEDSAVYLCASSPSGSSRYFGAGTRLSVL.

CDR3 nucleotide sequence: TGTGCCAGCAGTTTCCCACTAGCGGGAGATACGCAGTATTTT. Protein product: CASSFPLAGDTQYF. The J gene is TRBJ2-3, the V gene TRBV28, with 9 positions matching TRBD2. The germline gives CDR1 MDHEN, CDR2 SYDVKM. The CDR3 is made up of 14 amino acids. Trimming took 3 bases from V and 5 from J; bases not matched to a gene: 3.

This clonotype was observed a handful of times. This chain connects TRBV5-1 to TRBJ2-1; D perhaps matches TRBD1 (5 bases). Germline CDR1 reads SGHRS; CDR2 reads YFSETQ. Trimming took off 6 bases at V and 10 bases at J, with 14 bases between the two ends. This CDR3 contains 12 residues. The CDR3 nucleotides are TGCGCCAGCATCGGACACTCTCGAGAGCAGTTCTTC. Protein product: CASIGHSREQFF.

Comment on this clonotype: This may be a read error: a much more frequent sequence differs by one nucleotide. The chain has TRBV30 and TRBJ2-3; D not resolved. This CDR3 is built from 12 residues. The ends were cut back, 1 base at V and 2 bases at J, with 4 bases in the middle. The germline V gene has CDR1 GTSNPN and CDR2 SVGIG (reference sequence). CDR3 DNA: TGTGCCTGGAGTGGATACACAGATACGCAGTATTTT. Encoded protein: CAWSGYTDTQYF.

The genes are TRBV29-1 and TRBJ1-2; D perhaps matches TRBD1 (5 bases). With 6 bases removed from V and 1 base from J, the gap between germline ends came to 15 bases. The germline gives CDR1 SQVTM, CDR2 ANQGSEA. The CDR3 covers 14 residues. The CDR3 is CSVPNWGVNYGYTF. Here the CDR3 DNA reads TGCAGCGTCCCAAATTGGGGGGTTAACTATGGCTACACCTTC.

In this sample, this clonotype turned up many times. The V and J genes are TRBV30 and TRBJ2-7; perhaps TRBD2 as D (6 bases). CDR3 length: 12 amino acids. CDR1 and CDR2 (germline): GTSNPN, SVGIG (reference sequence). V lost 5 bases and J 5 bases, leaving 13 bases between the germline ends. In nucleotides, the CDR3 is TGTGCCTGGCAGCCGGGACTCAACGAGCAGTACTTC. Amino acids: CAWQPGLNEQYF.

This clonotype turned up a few times. J is TRBJ2-5 and V is TRBV7-9; TRBD1 is a possible D gene (6 bases). The V gene lost 5 bases and the J gene lost 1 base, with 11 bases spanning the gap. The germline gives CDR1 SEHNR, CDR2 FQNEAQ (reference sequence). This CDR3 has 14 amino acids. In nucleotides, the CDR3 is TGTGCCAGCAGCCCCGGACAGCGCCAAGAGACCCAGTACTTC. Protein: CASSPGQRQETQYF.

Only a few counts were recorded for this clonotype. This sequence joins TRBV27 and TRBJ2-2; 8 bases map to TRBD2. Germline V gene sequence: CDR1 MNHEY, CDR2 SMNVEV (reference sequence). Losses at the gene ends were 5 bases for V and 5 bases for J; bases not matched to a gene: 4. The CDR3 spans 14 residues. The CDR3 sequence is CASSEIAGTGELFF. CDR3 nucleotides: TGTGCCAGCAGTGAAATAGCGGGGACCGGGGAGCTGTTTTTT.

The chain couples TRBV7-8 to TRBJ2-7, with a weak D call TRBD1 (6 bases). Germline V gives CDR1 SGHVS, CDR2 FQNEAQ. V lost 1 base and J lost 2, with 18 bases in between. This CDR3 is built from 17 residues. CDR3 bases: TGTGCCAGCAGCTTAGGACCTGGACAGAGAACTACCTACGAGCAGTACTTC. It translates to CASSLGPGQRTTYEQYF.

This clonotype came up many times. V usage is TRBV12-3 or TRBV12-4 and J usage is TRBJ2-7; D uncertain. V lost 3 bases and J 2 bases, leaving 8 bases between the germline ends. CDR3 size: 13 residues. As DNA, the CDR3 is TGTGCCAGCAGTTTGGGCAGACCCTACGAGCAGTACTTC. Its translation is CASSLGRPYEQYF.

This clonotype was detected only a few times. This chain uses TRBV28 with TRBJ2-3, with TRBD1 matching 8 bases. This CDR3 is 17 amino acids long. With 2 bases clipped from V and 0 bases from J, the junction kept 7 bases outside the gene matches. CDR1 and CDR2 from the germline V gene are MDHEN and SYDVKM. The CDR3 DNA follows: TGTGCCAGCAGTTTAGGGGCAGGGGGCTTGAGCACAGATACGCAGTATTTT. Translation gives CASSLGAGGLSTDTQYF. Full variable domain (outside the CDR3, taken from reference TRBV28 and TRBJ2-3): DVKVTQSSRYLVKRTGEKVFLECVQDMDHENMFWYRQDPGLGLRLIYFSYDVKMKEKGDIPEGYSVSREKKERFSLILESASTNQTSMYLCASSLGAGGLSTDTQYFGPGTRLTVL.

This clonotype was seen more than once but under ten times. The chain uses TRBV5-1 and TRBJ2-2, with TRBD1 identical over 10 bases. The V gene end was trimmed by 6 bases and the J gene end by 3 bases; junction bases not matched to a gene: 5. The CDR3 contains 15 residues. Germline CDR1 reads SGHRS; CDR2 reads YFSETQ. The CDR3 sequence is CASIPDRGYTGELFF. The CDR3 DNA reads as TGCGCCAGCATCCCGGACAGGGGGTACACCGGGGAGCTGTTTTTT.

The chain links TRBV7-6 to TRBJ2-5, with unresolved D. Germline CDR1 reads SGHVS; CDR2 reads FNYEAQ. The CDR3 contains 15 residues. The ends were cut back, 8 bases at V and 1 base at J, with 17 bases in the middle. CDR3 coding DNA: TGTGCCAGCGGGTTGGAAACTAAGATCCAAGAGACCCAGTACTTC. Translation gives CASGLETKIQETQYF.

The chain combines TRBV6-2 or TRBV6-3 with TRBJ2-6; D gene unclear. The length of the CDR3 is 14 residues. CDR1 and CDR2 (germline): MNHEY, SVGEGT. Trimming stripped 6 bases from V and 4 bases from J, with 10 bases between. As DNA, the CDR3 is TGTGCCAGCAGAGCTACCCCAGGGGCCAACGTCCTGACTTTC. It encodes CASRATPGANVLTF.

This rearrangement joins TRBV25-1 to TRBJ2-4; TRBD1 is a possible D gene (5 bases). V lost 5 bases and J 1 base, leaving 12 bases between the germline ends. CDR1 MGHDK and CDR2 SYGVNS come from the germline V gene. The CDR3 totals 15 residues. The CDR3 region is CASSQAGSAKNIQYF. In nucleotides, the CDR3 is TGTGCCAGCAGTCAGGCAGGGTCGGCCAAAAACATTCAGTACTTC.

This clonotype was seen only a few times. The V gene is TRBV20-1, the J gene TRBJ2-1; 10 nucleotides match TRBD1. Per the germline V gene, CDR1 is DFQATT and CDR2 is SNEGSKA (reference sequence). V gave up 5 bases and J gave up 5 bases; unmatched junction bases: 3. This CDR3 spans 13 amino acids. CDR3: CSARQGANNEQFF. In DNA, the CDR3 is TGCAGTGCTCGACAGGGGGCAAACAATGAGCAGTTCTTC.

The chain employs TRBV11-1 and TRBJ2-3, with 8 bases lining up with TRBD2. This CDR3 has 18 amino acids. Germline V lookup: CDR1 SGHAT, CDR2 FQDESV (reference sequence). The trim removed 5 bases at V and 2 bases at J, leaving 15 bases unmatched. CDR3 sequence (DNA): TGTGCCAGCAGCCCCCGGTGGAGCGGGAGACCCCCCACAGATACGCAGTATTTT. It encodes CASSPRWSGRPPTDTQYF.